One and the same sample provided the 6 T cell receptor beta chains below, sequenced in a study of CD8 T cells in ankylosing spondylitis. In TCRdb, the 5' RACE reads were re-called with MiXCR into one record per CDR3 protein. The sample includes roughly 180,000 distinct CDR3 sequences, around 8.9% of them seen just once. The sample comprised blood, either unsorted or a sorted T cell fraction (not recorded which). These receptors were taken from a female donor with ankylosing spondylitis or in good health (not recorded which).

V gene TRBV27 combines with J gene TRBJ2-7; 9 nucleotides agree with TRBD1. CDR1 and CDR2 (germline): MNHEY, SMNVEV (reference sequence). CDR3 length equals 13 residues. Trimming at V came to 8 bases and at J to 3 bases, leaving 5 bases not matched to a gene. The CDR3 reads CASWRGQGYEQYF. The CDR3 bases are TGTGCCAGCTGGCGGGGACAGGGCTACGAGCAGTACTTC.

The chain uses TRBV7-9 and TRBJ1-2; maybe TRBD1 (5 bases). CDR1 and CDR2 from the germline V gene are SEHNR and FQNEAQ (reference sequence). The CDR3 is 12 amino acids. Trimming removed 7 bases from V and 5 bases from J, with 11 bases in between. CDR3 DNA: TGTGCCAGCACCTGGGGGGAGTATGGCTACACCTTC. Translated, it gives CASTWGEYGYTF.

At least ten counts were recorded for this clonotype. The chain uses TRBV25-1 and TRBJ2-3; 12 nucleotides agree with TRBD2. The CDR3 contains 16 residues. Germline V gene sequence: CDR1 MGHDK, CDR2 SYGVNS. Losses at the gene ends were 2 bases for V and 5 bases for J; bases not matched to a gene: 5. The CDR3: CASSEAPSGRVDTQYF. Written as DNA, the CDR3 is TGTGCCAGCAGTGAAGCGCCTAGCGGGAGGGTAGATACGCAGTATTTT.

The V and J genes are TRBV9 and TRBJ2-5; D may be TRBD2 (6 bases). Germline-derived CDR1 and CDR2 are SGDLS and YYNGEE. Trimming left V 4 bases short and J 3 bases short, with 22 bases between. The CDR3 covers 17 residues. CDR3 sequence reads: CASSPEIALGGKETQYF. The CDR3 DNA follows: TGTGCCAGCAGCCCGGAAATAGCCCTTGGCGGGAAAGAGACCCAGTACTTC.

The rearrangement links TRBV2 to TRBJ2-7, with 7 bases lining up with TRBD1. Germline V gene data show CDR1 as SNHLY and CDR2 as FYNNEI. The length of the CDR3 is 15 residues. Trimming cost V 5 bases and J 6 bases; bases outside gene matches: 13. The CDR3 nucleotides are TGTGCCAGCAGTTGGACAGGCCCAGCGTTGAGCGAGCAGTACTTC. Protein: CASSWTGPALSEQYF.

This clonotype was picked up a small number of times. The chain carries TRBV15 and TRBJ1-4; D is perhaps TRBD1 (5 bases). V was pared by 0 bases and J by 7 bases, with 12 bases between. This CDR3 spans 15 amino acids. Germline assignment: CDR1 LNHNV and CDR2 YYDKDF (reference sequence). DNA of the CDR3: TGTGCCACCAGCAGAGAAAAGGGTAGGGGTGAAAAACTGTTTTTT. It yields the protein CATSREKGRGEKLFF. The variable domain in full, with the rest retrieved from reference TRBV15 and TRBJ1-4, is DAMVIQNPRYQVTQFGKPVTLSCSQTLNHNVMYWYQQKSSQAPKLLFHYYDKDFNNEADTPDNFQSRRPNTSFCFLDIRSPGLGDTAMYLCATSREKGRGEKLFFGSGTQLSVL.